These 17 T cell receptor beta chains came from one sample sequenced in a study of blood T cell repertoires in COVID-19 (dated by TCRdb to the early 2020s). Libraries were prepared through the immunoSEQ multiplex PCR assay. In TCRdb, the immuneACCESS table is reduced to in-frame sequences with V and J assigned. These tables do not hold every clone; where another copy was compared, an unresolved V gene accounts for under half, and the others remain unexplained. Recorded for this sample are about 120,000 clones; 80% to 90% of them occurred a single time. Of the sample, roughly 30% is held by the ten largest clones. The sample taken for sequencing was peripheral blood. All receptors derive from a woman aged 70-85 years with acute or convalescent COVID-19.

The table lists this clone with a count of one. The chain carries TRBV7-8 and TRBJ2-7; TRBD1 matches at 7 bases. The CDR3 loop spans 14 amino acids. V dropped 1 base and J dropped 4; count of bases not matched to a gene: 4. Germline values: CDR1 SGHVS, CDR2 FQNEAQ. The CDR3 nucleotides read TGTGCCAGCAGCTTAGGACAGGGCCTATACGAGCAGTACTTC. It codes for CASSLGQGLYEQYF.

This clone was recorded once. The rearrangement links TRBV29-1 to TRBJ1-2; D not resolved. The V end lost 6 bases, the J end lost 1 base, and 21 bases lay between the germline ends. CDR1 SQVTM and CDR2 ANQGSEA come from the germline V gene. This CDR3 contains 16 residues. The CDR3 DNA reads TGCAGCGTCGCCCCCGATACAGTCCAAAGTAACTATGGCTACACCTTC. It yields the protein CSVAPDTVQSNYGYTF. Full variable domain (outside the CDR3, taken from reference TRBV29-1 and TRBJ1-2): SAVISQKPSRDICQRGTSLTIQCQVDSQVTMMFWYRQQPGQSLTLIATANQGSEATYESGFVIDKFPISRPNLTFSTLTVSNMSPEDSSIYLCSVAPDTVQSNYGYTFGSGTRLTVV.

The chain carries TRBV19 and TRBJ2-5; TRBD2 might be the D (6 bases). V was cut by 4 bases and J by 2 bases, with 11 bases left in between. The CDR3 totals 14 residues. Germline V gene data show CDR1 as LNHDA and CDR2 as SQIVND (reference sequence). CDR3 DNA: TGTGCCAGTAGTACCTCGGGAGTTCAAGAGACCCAGTACTTC. The encoded protein is CASSTSGVQETQYF. The full variable domain, in which reference TRBV19 and TRBJ2-5 provide the parts outside the CDR3, is DGGITQSPKYLFRKEGQNVTLSCEQNLNHDAMYWYRQDPGQGLRLIYYSQIVNDFQKGDIAEGYSVSREKKESFPLTVTSAQKNPTAFYLCASSTSGVQETQYFGPGTRLLVL.

The table lists this clone with a few counts. This chain uses TRBV7-2 with TRBJ1-2; D is perhaps TRBD1 (6 bases). Germline loops: CDR1 SGHTA, CDR2 FQGNSA. There are 19 residues in the CDR3. Trimming left V 4 bases short and J 1 base short, with 25 bases between. The CDR3 DNA reads TGTGCCAGCAGCTACTGGGGGAACAGAACAGGGTCCGTTAACTATGGCTACACCTTC. Protein: CASSYWGNRTGSVNYGYTF.

This clone showed up just once. The chain recombines TRBV11-2 with TRBJ1-6; 11 bases match TRBD1. The J segment lost 14 bases and the V segment lost 5 bases, leaving 11 bases of the junction unmatched. The CDR3 has 15 amino acids. Germline-derived CDR1 and CDR2 are SGHAT and FQNNGV. In DNA, the CDR3 is TGTGCCAGCAGCCAAATCGGACAGGGGGCTTGGTCCCTCCACTTT. Translation gives CASSQIGQGAWSLHF.

V is TRBV5-1 and J is TRBJ1-1; 9 nucleotides align to TRBD1. This CDR3 contains 14 residues. The junction had 0 bases not matched to a gene; V was cut back by 3 bases and J by 0 bases. CDR1 and CDR2 (germline): SGHRS, YFSETQ. The CDR3 loop reads CASSWTGVNTEAFF. In DNA, the CDR3 is TGCGCCAGCAGCTGGACAGGGGTGAACACTGAAGCTTTCTTT.

V usage is TRBV10-1 and J usage is TRBJ1-1; D possibly corresponds to TRBD1 (5 bases). From germline, CDR1 is WNHNN and CDR2 SYGVQD (reference sequence). CDR3 length equals 14 residues. With 6 bases removed from V and 4 bases from J, the gap between germline ends came to 15 bases. CDR3 residues: CASSLNQGSTEAFF. DNA of the CDR3: TGCGCCAGCAGCCTTAATCAGGGTTCCACTGAAGCTTTCTTT.

The genes are TRBV27 and TRBJ1-2; D possibly corresponds to TRBD1 (6 bases). The CDR3 runs 13 residues. Germline loops: CDR1 MNHEY, CDR2 SMNVEV (reference sequence). V was cut by 6 bases and J by 6 bases, with 14 bases left in between. CDR3 residues: CASSLQGTHGYTF. CDR3 in DNA: TGTGCCAGCAGCCTCCAGGGGACACATGGCTACACCTTC.

This clone was seen a few times. The chain employs TRBV28 and TRBJ1-3; D possibly corresponds to TRBD1 (5 bases). The CDR3 contains 18 residues. The germline V and J ends were trimmed by 2 bases and 0 bases, with 17 bases remaining between them. Germline CDR1 reads MDHEN; CDR2 reads SYDVKM. For the CDR3, the DNA is TGTGCCAGCAGTTTAATCGGGGGACCACTCTCCTCTGGAAACACCATATATTTT. Translating gives CASSLIGGPLSSGNTIYF.

V gene TRBV15 combines with J gene TRBJ1-3, with 11 bases lining up with TRBD1. This CDR3 comprises 13 residues. CDR1 and CDR2 from the germline V gene are LNHNV and YYDKDF (reference sequence). Trimming removed 4 bases from V and 8 bases from J; junction bases left unmatched: 1. Here the CDR3 reads CATSKGQGDTIYF. The CDR3 coding sequence is TGTGCCACCAGCAAGGGACAGGGGGACACCATATATTTT. The variable domain in full, with the rest retrieved from reference TRBV15 and TRBJ1-3, is DAMVIQNPRYQVTQFGKPVTLSCSQTLNHNVMYWYQQKSSQAPKLLFHYYDKDFNNEADTPDNFQSRRPNTSFCFLDIRSPGLGDTAMYLCATSKGQGDTIYFGEGSWLTVV.

The chain has TRBV6-2 or TRBV6-3 and TRBJ2-3, with 11 bases matching TRBD2. Germline CDR1 reads MNHEY; CDR2 reads SVGEGT. After removal of 6 bases from V and 2 bases from J, the junction contained 7 bases not matched to a gene. CDR3 length equals 16 residues. The CDR3 region has the DNA TGTGCCAGCAGCAAGGGACTAGCGGAGAACACAGATACGCAGTATTTT. It translates to CASSKGLAENTDTQYF.

This clone has more than one count but fewer than ten. The gene calls are TRBV2 and TRBJ1-1; D possibly corresponds to TRBD1 (5 bases). V was cut by 5 bases and J by 0 bases, with 13 bases left in between. Germline V gene lookup returns CDR1 SNHLY and CDR2 FYNNEI. The CDR3 totals 15 residues. In nucleotides, the CDR3 is TGTGCCAGCAGTAGGGGTCCAGTAATGAACACTGAAGCTTTCTTT. Translation: CASSRGPVMNTEAFF.

V and J are TRBV12-3 or TRBV12-4 and TRBJ2-7; tentative D call: TRBD2 (6 bases). Trimming pared 3 bases from V and 6 bases from J, leaving 9 bases between. The CDR3 is made up of 12 amino acids. CDR3 protein: CASSFRGSEQYF. The CDR3 nucleotides are TGTGCCAGCAGTTTCCGGGGGTCCGAGCAGTACTTC.

CDR3 in DNA: TGTGCCAGCAGCTTCTCGGACAGGGCGGGCGGGGAGCTGTTTTTT. Protein product: CASSFSDRAGGELFF. V and J are TRBV7-9 and TRBJ2-2; TRBD1 agrees at 8 bases. The CDR3 runs to 15 residues. Germline-derived CDR1 and CDR2 are SEHNR and FQNEAQ (reference sequence). After removal of 3 bases from V and 7 bases from J, the junction contained 7 bases not matched to a gene.

The chain combines TRBV28 with TRBJ1-2; TRBD1 agrees at 7 bases. The CDR3 is made up of 17 amino acids. The V gene end was trimmed by 1 base and the J gene end by 0 bases; junction bases not matched to a gene: 8. Germline-derived CDR1 and CDR2 are MDHEN and SYDVKM. The CDR3 DNA reads as TGTGCCAGCAGTTTATCATCCGGGACAGTAACTAACTATGGCTACACCTTC. It translates to CASSLSSGTVTNYGYTF.

This clone appeared once. The chain combines TRBV3-1 (or the pseudogene TRBV3-2) with TRBJ2-2, with TRBD2 identical over 14 bases. The germline V gene has CDR1 LGHDT and CDR2 YNNKEL (reference sequence). The V and J ends lost 8 bases and 4 bases, in that order; junction bases with no gene match: 3. The CDR3 totals 15 residues. The CDR3 DNA is TGTGCCAGCGGGACTAGCGGGGGTGGCACCGGGGAGCTGTTTTTT. Its protein is CASGTSGGGTGELFF.

The V call is TRBV7-6, the J call TRBJ2-5; 9 positions match TRBD2. This CDR3 region has 17 residues. V lost 0 bases to trimming and J lost 4 bases; unmatched junction nucleotides: 9. Germline assignment: CDR1 SGHVS and CDR2 FNYEAQ. DNA of the CDR3: TGTGCCAGCAGCTTAGCATCTGGCGGGGGGGCCCCAGAGACCCAGTACTTC. Its translation: CASSLASGGGAPETQYF.